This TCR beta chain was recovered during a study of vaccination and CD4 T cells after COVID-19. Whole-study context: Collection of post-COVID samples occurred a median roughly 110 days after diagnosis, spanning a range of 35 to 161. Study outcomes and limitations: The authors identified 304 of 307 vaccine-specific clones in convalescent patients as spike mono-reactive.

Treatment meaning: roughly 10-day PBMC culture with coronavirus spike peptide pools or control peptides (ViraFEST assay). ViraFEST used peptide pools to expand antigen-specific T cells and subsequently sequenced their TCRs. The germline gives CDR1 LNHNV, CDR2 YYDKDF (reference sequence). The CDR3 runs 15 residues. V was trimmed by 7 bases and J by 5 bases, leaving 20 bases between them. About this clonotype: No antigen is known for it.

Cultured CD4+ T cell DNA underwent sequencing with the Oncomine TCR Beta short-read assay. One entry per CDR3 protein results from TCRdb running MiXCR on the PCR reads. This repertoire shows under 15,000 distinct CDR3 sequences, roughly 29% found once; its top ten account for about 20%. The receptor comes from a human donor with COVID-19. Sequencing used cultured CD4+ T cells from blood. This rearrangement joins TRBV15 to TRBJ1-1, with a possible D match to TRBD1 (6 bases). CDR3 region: CATTPLGGAGTEAFF. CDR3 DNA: TGTGCCACCACCCCATTGGGGGGCGCGGGGACTGAAGCTTTCTTT.